This TCR beta chain was retrieved from a study of molecular identifiers for immune sequencing clone quantification. This CDR3 contains 12 residues. The germline V gene has CDR1 LNHDA and CDR2 SQIVND (reference sequence). Trimming shortened V by 3 bases and J by 6 bases, and 5 bases separated the two germline ends. This clonotype was counted many times. TCRdb used MiXCR to reprocess the PCR reads, holding one entry per CDR3 protein. The data hold 600,000 to 650,000 distinct CDR3 sequences, with just under 20% observed a single time. This TCR was recovered from a human donor in good health. Some libraries in this study had Jurkat cell RNA spiked in. This chain joins TRBV19 and TRBJ2-2; D gene ambiguous. The specimen sequenced was naive CD8+ T cells from blood, with Jurkat cell RNA spiked in. The subset denotes: FACS-sorted CD8+CD4-CCR7+CD45RA+ naive T cells. In DNA, the CDR3 is TGTGCCAGTAGTATTGTTTCCGGGGAGCTGTTTTTT. This sequence encodes CASSIVSGELFF.